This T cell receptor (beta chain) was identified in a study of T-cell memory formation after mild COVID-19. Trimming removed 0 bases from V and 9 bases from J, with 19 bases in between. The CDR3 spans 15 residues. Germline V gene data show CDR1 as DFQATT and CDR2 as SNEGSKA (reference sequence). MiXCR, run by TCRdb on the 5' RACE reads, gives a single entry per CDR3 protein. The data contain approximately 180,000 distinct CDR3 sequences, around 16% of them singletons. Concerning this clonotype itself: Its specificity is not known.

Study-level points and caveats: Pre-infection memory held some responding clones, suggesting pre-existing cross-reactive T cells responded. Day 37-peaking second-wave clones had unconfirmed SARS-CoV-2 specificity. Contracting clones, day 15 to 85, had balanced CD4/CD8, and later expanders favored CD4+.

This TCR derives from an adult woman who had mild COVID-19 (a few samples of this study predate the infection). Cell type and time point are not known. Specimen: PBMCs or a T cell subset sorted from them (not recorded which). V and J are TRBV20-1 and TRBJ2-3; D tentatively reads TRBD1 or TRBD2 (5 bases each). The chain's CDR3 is CSARDRVGTGTTQYF. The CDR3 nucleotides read TGCAGTGCTAGAGACAGGGTCGGTACCGGGACGACGCAGTATTTT.